This T cell receptor beta chain was sequenced for a study of cytomegalovirus exposure and HLA in healthy donors. This clone was observed a few times. Its antigen remains unidentified. A multiplex PCR was run with 60 Vbeta primers and 13 Jbeta primers. Method: immunoSEQ multiplex PCR; TCRdb's copy keeps in-frame clones and lacks some. This table holds 150,000 to 200,000 clones, roughly 77% found once. The CDR3 extends over 18 amino acids. J lost 2 bases, V lost 5 bases, and 11 bases had no gene match. The germline CDR1 and CDR2 sequences are SGHNT and YENEEA. Findings of the study overall: Investigators reported 150 to 200 TCR beta chains as tied to cytomegalovirus. Presence/absence analysis assumed near-uniform sequencing depth across donors.

This clonotype was obtained from a male donor in good health and CMV-seronegative. The genes are TRBV11-3 and TRBJ2-2, with 10 bases fitting TRBD2. The sample consisted of PBMCs. CDR3 DNA: TGTGCCAGCAGCCCTCAGACCCTAGCGGGAGCTAACACCGGGGAGCTGTTTTTT. Residues: CASSPQTLAGANTGELFF.